The clone carrying this TCR beta chain occurred once. What it binds is not known. This sample is part of a study of T cells in localized non-small cell lung cancer. Study-wide findings and caveats: Across samples, adjacent lung featured a median roughly 60 of the top 100 tumor clones. Uninvolved adjacent lung had more T cell clonality than any other tissue, topping tumor. It remains possible that heterogeneity exists, since only one tumor region was sequenced.

The germline CDR1 and CDR2 sequences are SQVTM and ANQGSEA. This CDR3 contains 16 residues. V gave up 4 bases and J gave up 6 bases, with 21 bases separating them. Sequencing was performed with immunoSEQ multiplex PCR; in TCRdb, only in-frame clones are kept and a portion is missing. This sample has 30,000 to 35,000 clones, with roughly 90% found just once. The receptor was derived from a woman aged 40 to 75 with stage I lung adenocarcinoma. Specimen: peripheral blood, collected before any cancer treatment. The chain links TRBV29-1 to TRBJ1-4; D perhaps matches TRBD1 (5 bases). In nucleotides, the CDR3 is TGCAGCGTTGTGGGGACCGCCTTTGGAAGCGATGAAAAACTGTTTTTT. Translating gives CSVVGTAFGSDEKLFF. Full variable domain (rest looked up from reference TRBV29-1 and TRBJ1-4): SAVISQKPSRDICQRGTSLTIQCQVDSQVTMMFWYRQQPGQSLTLIATANQGSEATYESGFVIDKFPISRPNLTFSTLTVSNMSPEDSSIYLCSVVGTAFGSDEKLFFGSGTQLSVL.